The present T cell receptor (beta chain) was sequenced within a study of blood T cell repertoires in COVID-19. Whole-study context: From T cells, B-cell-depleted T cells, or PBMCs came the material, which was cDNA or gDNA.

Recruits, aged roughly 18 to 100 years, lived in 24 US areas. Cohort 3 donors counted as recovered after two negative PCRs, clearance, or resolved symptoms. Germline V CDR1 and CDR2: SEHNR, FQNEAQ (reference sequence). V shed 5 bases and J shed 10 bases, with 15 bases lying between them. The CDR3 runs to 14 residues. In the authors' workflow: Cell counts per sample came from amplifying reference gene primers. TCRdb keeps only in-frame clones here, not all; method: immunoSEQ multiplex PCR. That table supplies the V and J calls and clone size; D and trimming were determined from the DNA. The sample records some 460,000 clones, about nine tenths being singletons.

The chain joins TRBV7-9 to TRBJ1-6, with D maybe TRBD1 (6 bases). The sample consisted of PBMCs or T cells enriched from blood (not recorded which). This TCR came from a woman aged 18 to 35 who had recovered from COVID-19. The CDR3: CASSVTGPESPLHF. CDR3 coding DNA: TGTGCCAGCAGCGTGACAGGTCCGGAGTCACCCCTCCACTTT.